This T cell receptor (beta chain) is from a study of blood T cell dynamics during melanoma immunotherapy. Turning to the study itself: Patients with metastatic melanoma got pembrolizumab or nivolumab-ipilimumab as first-line care.

The V segment lost 2 bases and the J segment 3 bases; nucleotides outside the gene matches: 4. The germline CDR1 and CDR2 sequences are SNHLY and FYNNEI. CDR3 size: 15 residues. TCRdb's copy holds only in-frame clones and misses some; the assay was immunoSEQ multiplex PCR. Of fewer than 12,000 clones in the sample, 87% were seen once. Specified time point: week 3, after first cycle of checkpoint inhibitor. Samples come from before therapy and from week 3 after the first blockade cycle. Disease control meant complete response, partial response or stable disease at 12 weeks. The source was blood, collected from a patient treated with checkpoint blockade. The sequence was collected from a human donor with melanoma. The rearrangement uses TRBV2 and TRBJ2-7, with 10 bases that match TRBD1. For the CDR3, the DNA is TGTGCCAGCAGTGAAAGGACAGGGGGTTACTACGAGCAGTACTTC. It encodes CASSERTGGYYEQYF.